Each of the 23 T cell receptor beta chains below was sequenced from the same sample in a study of immune heterogeneity within non-small cell lung tumors. It was with 32 V and 13 J primers that multiplex PCR amplified TCR beta CDR3. TCRdb recomputed calls from the multiplex PCR reads with MiXCR, one row per CDR3 protein. The sample yields 5,600 or so distinct CDR3 sequences, roughly a sixth seen once. The template consisted of bulk tumor genomic DNA, with about 640 ng used per sample. Far-apart biopsies, several per primary tumor, were taken during surgery. Enrolled patients presented with newly diagnosed, previously untreated non-small cell lung cancer and underwent curative surgery. Sequenced input: lung tumor tissue. The source is a man aged 40-55 years with non-small cell lung cancer.

This clonotype is categorized as medium-sized. The CDR3, as DNA: TGTGCCAGCAGCTTCGCTGGGGAACCCTACGAGCAGTACTTC. Translation: CASSFAGEPYEQYF. This sequence joins TRBV13 and TRBJ2-7, with D hard to call. This CDR3 contains 14 residues. Germline CDR1 reads PRHDT; CDR2 reads FYEKMQ (reference sequence). V lost 3 bases and J lost 2, with 11 bases in between.

This clonotype is medium-sized by share. The gene calls are TRBV24-1 and TRBJ1-1; the match to TRBD1 covers 7 bases. The V gene end was trimmed by 7 bases and the J gene end by 3 bases; junction bases not matched to a gene: 10. This CDR3 is built from 15 residues. Germline V gene sequence: CDR1 KGHDR, CDR2 SFDVKD. The CDR3 sequence is CATRAGAGGYTEAFF. CDR3 nucleotides: TGTGCCACCAGGGCCGGGGCAGGGGGTTACACTGAAGCTTTCTTT.

This clonotype qualifies as medium-sized. The chain uses TRBV15 and TRBJ2-3; D uncertain. The CDR3 sequence is 16 residues long. Trimming took 2 bases from V and 2 from J, leaving 14 bases between them. CDR1 is LNHNV and CDR2 is YYDKDF in the germline V gene (reference sequence). CDR3 nucleotide sequence: TGTGCCACCAGCAGATTGAAGGCCGGGTTCACAGATACGCAGTATTTT. As protein: CATSRLKAGFTDTQYF.

CDR3 protein: CASSYSIGRQGIAFF. The DNA of the CDR3 is TGTGCCAGCAGTTACTCGATTGGGAGGCAAGGGATAGCTTTCTTT. The rearrangement uses TRBV6-5 and TRBJ1-1; D not certain. Trimming took 0 bases from V and 10 from J, leaving 18 bases between them. Germline V CDR1 and CDR2: MNHEY, SVGAGI. The CDR3 covers 15 residues.

In this sample, this clonotype is medium-sized. The chain employs TRBV4-2 and TRBJ1-3; no clear D. The germline gives CDR1 LGHNA, CDR2 YNFKEQ. This CDR3 region has 15 residues. V lost 0 bases and J lost 7, with 13 bases in between. In DNA, the CDR3 is TGTGCCAGCAGCCAAGATACCGGGATGGGTAACACCATATATTTT. Protein sequence: CASSQDTGMGNTIYF.

This clonotype is judged medium-sized (0.01 to 0.1%). The conserved phenylalanine or tryptophan normally closing the CDR3 is absent here, so this likely arose from a read error. V usage is TRBV30 and J usage is TRBJ1-6, with 9 bases lining up with TRBD1. Germline CDR1 reads GTSNPN; CDR2 reads SVGIG (reference sequence). V dropped 0 bases and J dropped 10; count of bases not matched to a gene: 13. The CDR3 totals 17 residues. The CDR3 sequence is CAWSVQDRGFAGSPLHL. CDR3 bases: TGTGCCTGGAGTGTACAGGACAGGGGATTTGCGGGATCACCCCTCCACCTT.

By share, this clonotype ranks as medium-sized. This chain connects TRBV3-1 to TRBJ2-7; 8 nucleotides match TRBD2. Germline V lookup: CDR1 LGHDT, CDR2 YNNKEL (reference sequence). The trim removed 4 bases at V and 5 bases at J, leaving 10 bases unmatched. This CDR3 comprises 15 residues. In DNA, the CDR3 is TGTGCCAGCAGCCCTCCCACGGGACTAGAACACGAGCAGTACTTC. It translates to CASSPPTGLEHEQYF.

This clonotype is categorized as medium-sized. The rearrangement links TRBV6-1 to TRBJ2-3; D perhaps matches TRBD2 (6 bases). Per germline, CDR1 MNHNS and CDR2 SASEGT. CDR3 length: 14 residues. V lost 7 bases and J lost 2, with 13 bases in between. CDR3 sequence: CASTSRTNTDTQYF. CDR3 nucleotide sequence: TGTGCCAGCACGAGCCGGACTAACACAGATACGCAGTATTTT.

In its sample, this clonotype is medium-sized. V and J are TRBV20-1 and TRBJ1-5, with D maybe TRBD1 (6 bases). V dropped 5 bases and J dropped 1 base, with 9 bases sitting between them. CDR3 length: 13 amino acids. Germline values: CDR1 DFQATT, CDR2 SNEGSKA (reference sequence). The CDR3 loop is CSAGTGSNQPQHF. CDR3 sequence (DNA): TGCAGTGCTGGAACAGGGAGCAATCAGCCCCAGCATTTT.

On this clonotype itself: This could be a read error, since a much larger clone is one nucleotide away. This chain joins TRBV6-5 and TRBJ1-6; D is ambiguous. The CDR3 length is 13 residues. V lost 4 bases and J lost 9, with 10 bases in between. Germline V gene sequence: CDR1 MNHEY, CDR2 SVGAGI. The CDR3: CASSLLVPSPLHF. The CDR3 DNA sequence: TGTGCCAGCAGTTTACTGGTACCTTCACCCCTCCACTTT.

About this clonotype itself: Since no conserved phenylalanine or tryptophan closes the CDR3, a read error is the likely cause. The DNA is left out, because the CDR3 cannot be placed on it with certainty; the CDR3 is given as TCRdb lists it. The chain links TRBV6-9 to TRBJ2-3; the D call in the table, TRBD1, was not verified against the DNA. The CDR3 length is 17 residues, termini included. Germline-derived CDR1 and CDR2 are MNHGY and SVAAGI. The CDR3 loop reads CASSYSEDRAYEQYFGP.

The sample holds one count of this clonotype. Given the absence of the conserved phenylalanine or tryptophan at the CDR3 end, a read error is likely. The DNA is left out, because the CDR3 cannot be placed on it with certainty; the CDR3 is given as TCRdb lists it. The V and J genes are TRBV24-1 and TRBJ2-3; TRBD1 is the table's D call, not checked against the DNA. Germline CDR1 and CDR2: KGHDR and SFDVKD. With termini counted, the CDR3 has 18 amino acids. This CDR3 reads CATSDIPGQGAEEQYFGP.

By proportion, this clonotype is medium-sized (0.01 to 0.1%). J is TRBJ1-1 and V is TRBV19; TRBD1 agrees at 8 bases. There are 15 residues in the CDR3. J gave up 4 bases and V 6 bases, and 10 bases lay outside the gene matches. Germline V gene data show CDR1 as LNHDA and CDR2 as SQIVND (reference sequence). The CDR3 sequence is CASRATGVRSTEAFF. For the CDR3, the DNA is TGTGCCAGTAGGGCGACAGGGGTGAGGAGCACTGAAGCTTTCTTT.

As to this clonotype: A much larger clonotype is one base distant, so this may be a read error. This chain joins TRBV20-1 and TRBJ2-5; D is unclear. This CDR3 is built from 12 residues. Germline V lookup: CDR1 DFQATT, CDR2 SNEGSKA (reference sequence). The CDR3 bases are TGCAGTGCTAGACCCCTACAAGACACCCAGTACTTC. Amino acid sequence: CSARPLQDTQYF.

By proportion, this clonotype is medium-sized. V gene TRBV11-2 combines with J gene TRBJ2-5; 7 bases map to TRBD2. CDR1 and CDR2 from the germline V gene are SGHAT and FQNNGV. The CDR3 is 14 amino acids. V shed 4 bases and J 6 bases; nucleotides not matched to a gene: 8. CDR3 region: CASSSGRVGKTQYF. Written as DNA, the CDR3 is TGTGCCAGCAGCTCAGGGAGGGTTGGAAAGACCCAGTACTTC.

As to this clonotype: The CDR3 carries no conserved terminal phenylalanine or tryptophan, so it likely arises from a read error. Because the CDR3's place on the DNA is in doubt, the DNA is left out and the CDR3 is given as listed by TCRdb. The J gene is TRBJ2-3, the V gene TRBV30; the table's D call of TRBD2 was not tested on the DNA. The CDR3 has 16 residues if both end residues are counted. Germline V gene sequence: CDR1 GTSNPN, CDR2 SVGIG (reference sequence). This CDR3 reads CAWSLPGLYYEQYFGP.

This clonotype is categorized as medium-sized. The chain has TRBV7-9 and TRBJ1-1; unclear D gene. Germline V gene data show CDR1 as SEHNR and CDR2 as FQNEAQ (reference sequence). This CDR3 contains 14 residues. Trimming pared 5 bases from V and 4 bases from J, leaving 14 bases between. The CDR3 DNA reads as TGTGCCAGCAGCCCTGGGAGGGTAGGCACTGAAGCTTTCTTT. Translated: CASSPGRVGTEAFF.

This clonotype was recorded many times. The chain has TRBV7-9 and TRBJ2-3; 9 bases fit TRBD2. Germline values: CDR1 SEHNR, CDR2 FQNEAQ (reference sequence). The CDR3 runs 17 residues. V lost 5 bases to trimming and J lost 1 base; unmatched junction nucleotides: 10. The CDR3 reads CASSAPSLAGGTDTQYF. The CDR3, as DNA: TGTGCCAGCAGCGCGCCCTCACTAGCGGGTGGCACAGATACGCAGTATTTT.

In regard to this clonotype: This may stem from a read error, because a much larger clone lies one nucleotide away. This CDR3 is CASSSRDSSTDTRYF. In nucleotides, the CDR3 is TGCGCCAGCAGCTCCCGGGACAGCAGCACAGATACGCGGTATTTT. The V call is TRBV5-1, the J call TRBJ2-3, with 7 bases matching TRBD1. Germline V lookup: CDR1 SGHRS, CDR2 YFSETQ. The CDR3 consists of 15 residues.

This clonotype counts as medium-sized. V gene TRBV20-1 combines with J gene TRBJ1-6, with D hard to call. V was pared by 3 bases and J by 2 bases, with 5 bases between. The V gene's germline CDR1 is DFQATT and CDR2 SNEGSKA (reference sequence). The CDR3 contains 13 residues. CDR3 sequence: CSASDTYNSPLHF. The CDR3 DNA reads as TGCAGTGCTAGTGACACCTATAATTCACCCCTCCACTTT.

A word on this clonotype: This may come from a read error, since a much larger clone is one base off. The chain combines TRBV5-6 with TRBJ1-2; 9 bases match TRBD1. The trim removed 4 bases at V and 3 bases at J, leaving 4 bases unmatched. Germline V gene sequence: CDR1 SGHDT, CDR2 YYEEEE. CDR3 length equals 14 residues. This CDR3 is CASSIRQGDYGYTF. CDR3 nucleotide sequence: TGTGCCAGCAGCATCCGACAGGGGGACTATGGCTACACCTTC. The full variable domain, rest sourced from reference TRBV5-6 and TRBJ1-2, is DAGVTQSPTHLIKTRGQQVTLRCSPKSGHDTVSWYQQALGQGPQFIFQYYEEEERQRGNFPDRFSGHQFPNYSSELNVNALLLGDSALYLCASSIRQGDYGYTFGSGTRLTVV.

On this clonotype: This may be a read error, as it is one base from a much larger clone. The CDR3 is CASRPPEAVSGETQYF. CDR3 nucleotides: TGTGCCAGCAGACCCCCCGAGGCGGTATCGGGAGAGACCCAGTACTTC. The rearrangement links TRBV12-3 or TRBV12-4 to TRBJ2-5; D not resolved. The CDR3 consists of 16 residues. With 6 bases removed from V and 4 bases from J, the gap between germline ends came to 21 bases.

Relative to its sample, this clonotype is medium-sized. The chain couples TRBV2 to TRBJ2-6; D may be TRBD1 (6 bases). The germline V gene encodes CDR1 SNHLY and CDR2 FYNNEI. The CDR3 has 15 amino acids. The V gene lost 6 bases and the J gene lost 1 base, with 10 bases spanning the gap. Here the CDR3 DNA reads TGTGCCAGCAGGAAGACAGGATCTGGGGCCAACGTCCTGACTTTC. Protein sequence: CASRKTGSGANVLTF.